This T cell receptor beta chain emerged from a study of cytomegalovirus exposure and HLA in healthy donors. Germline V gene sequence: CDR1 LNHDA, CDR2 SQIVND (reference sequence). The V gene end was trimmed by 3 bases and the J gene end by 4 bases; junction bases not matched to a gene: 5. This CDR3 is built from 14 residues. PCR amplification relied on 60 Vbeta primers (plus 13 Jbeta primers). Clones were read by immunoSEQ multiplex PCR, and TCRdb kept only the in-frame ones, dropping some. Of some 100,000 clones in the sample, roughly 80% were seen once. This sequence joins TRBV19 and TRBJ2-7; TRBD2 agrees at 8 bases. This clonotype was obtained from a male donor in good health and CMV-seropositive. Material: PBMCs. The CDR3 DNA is TGTGCCAGTAGTATCCGGCTAGCGGGTTACGAGCAGTACTTC. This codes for CASSIRLAGYEQYF.